This TCR beta chain emerged from a study of T cells after yellow fever vaccination. Study in general: SMART-Seq v4 Ultra Low Input prepared the low-cell-number fractions.

Using its own MiXCR run on the 5' RACE reads, TCRdb lists one record per CDR3 protein. Of under 700,000 distinct CDR3 sequences in the sample, about 15% were seen once. The CDR3 runs to 16 residues. CDR1 SEHNR and CDR2 FQNEAQ come from the germline V gene (reference sequence). Trimming took 5 bases from V and 8 from J, leaving 22 bases between them. In regard to this clonotype: The target antigen is unknown.

Study findings and constraints: Post-booster reappearance was seen for most primary-vaccination clones (just under 97% CD4, around 90% CD8).

The TCR originated in a man aged 18 to 29 who received the YFV17D yellow fever vaccine. The sample was PBMCs, taken 5 to 6 days after the first yellow fever vaccination. This sequence joins TRBV7-9 and TRBJ2-1; TRBD2 is a possible D gene (7 bases). CDR3: CASSGILGGGGDEQFF. CDR3 bases: TGTGCCAGCAGCGGGATTTTGGGCGGGGGCGGCGATGAGCAGTTCTTC.